These T cell receptor beta chains were read from a single sample in a study of cytomegalovirus exposure and HLA in healthy donors. TCRdb keeps only in-frame clones here, not all; method: immunoSEQ multiplex PCR. This repertoire shows 98,000 or so clones, 65% to 80% found once; its top ten account for roughly 7.7%. Sequencing was performed on PBMCs. These receptors came from a human donor in good health. The CDR3 runs from the conserved cysteine through the conserved F or W. Each record gives: V gene, J gene, CDR3 protein.

v_gene: TRBV19; j_gene: TRBJ2-7; CDR3aa: CASSMDWAGTGSYEQYF
v_gene: TRBV27; j_gene: TRBJ2-2; CDR3aa: CASSLQGFYTGELFF
v_gene: TRBV5-6; j_gene: TRBJ2-5; CDR3aa: CASSLEIGGEQETQYF
v_gene: TRBV2; j_gene: TRBJ1-2; CDR3aa: CASSETTHSYGYTF
v_gene: TRBV5-6; j_gene: -; CDR3aa: CASSRGLAREQYF
v_gene: TRBV29-1; j_gene: TRBJ2-1; CDR3aa: CSGETSGRFFEQFF
v_gene: TRBV5-1; j_gene: TRBJ1-2; CDR3aa: CASSLDRGSGNTF
v_gene: TRBV5-1; j_gene: TRBJ1-5; CDR3aa: CASSLDGVSNQPQHF
v_gene: TRBV5-1; j_gene: TRBJ1-2; CDR3aa: CASSYAPGTGHYGYTF
v_gene: TRBV18; j_gene: TRBJ2-7; CDR3aa: CASSPTGDEQYF
v_gene: TRBV2; j_gene: TRBJ1-1; CDR3aa: CASSEGPGVMNTEAFF
v_gene: TRBV14; j_gene: TRBJ1-3; CDR3aa: CASSFQAGNTIYF